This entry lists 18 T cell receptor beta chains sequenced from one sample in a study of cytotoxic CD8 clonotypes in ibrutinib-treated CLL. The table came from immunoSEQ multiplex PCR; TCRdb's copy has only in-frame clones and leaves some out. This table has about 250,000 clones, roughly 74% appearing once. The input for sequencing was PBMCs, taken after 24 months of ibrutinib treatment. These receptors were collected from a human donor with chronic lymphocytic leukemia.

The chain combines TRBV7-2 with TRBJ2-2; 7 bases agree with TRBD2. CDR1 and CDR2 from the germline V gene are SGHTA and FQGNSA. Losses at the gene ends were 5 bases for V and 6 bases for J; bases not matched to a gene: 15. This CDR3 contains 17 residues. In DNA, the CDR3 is TGTGCCAGCAGCGCCCGTGGGGGGGGTTTTTTACCCGGGGAGCTGTTTTTT. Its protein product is CASSARGGGFLPGELFF.

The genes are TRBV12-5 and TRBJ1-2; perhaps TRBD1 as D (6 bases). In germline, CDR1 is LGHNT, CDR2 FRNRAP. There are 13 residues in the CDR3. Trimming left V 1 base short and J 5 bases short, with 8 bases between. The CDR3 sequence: CASGLATGYGYTF. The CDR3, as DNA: TGTGCTAGTGGTTTGGCGACAGGTTATGGCTACACCTTC.

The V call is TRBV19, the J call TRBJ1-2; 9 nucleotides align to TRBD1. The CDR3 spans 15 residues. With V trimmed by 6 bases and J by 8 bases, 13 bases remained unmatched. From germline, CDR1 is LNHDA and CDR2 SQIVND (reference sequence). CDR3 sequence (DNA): TGTGCCAGTAGCAGCACAGGGGGCTTAACGAAGGGCTACACCTTC. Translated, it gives CASSSTGGLTKGYTF.

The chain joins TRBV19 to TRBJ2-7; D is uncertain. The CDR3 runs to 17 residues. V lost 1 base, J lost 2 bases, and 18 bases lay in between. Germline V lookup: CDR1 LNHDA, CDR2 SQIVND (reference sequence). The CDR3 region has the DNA TGTGCCAGTAGTATAGCCATCTGGGATGGGGTGACCTACGAGCAGTACTTC. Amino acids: CASSIAIWDGVTYEQYF.

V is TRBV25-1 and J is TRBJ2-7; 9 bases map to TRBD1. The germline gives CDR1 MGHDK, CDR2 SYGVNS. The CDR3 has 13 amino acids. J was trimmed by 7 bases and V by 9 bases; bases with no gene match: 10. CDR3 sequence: CASGGQGTREQYF. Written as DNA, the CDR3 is TGTGCCAGTGGTGGACAGGGGACCAGGGAGCAGTACTTC.

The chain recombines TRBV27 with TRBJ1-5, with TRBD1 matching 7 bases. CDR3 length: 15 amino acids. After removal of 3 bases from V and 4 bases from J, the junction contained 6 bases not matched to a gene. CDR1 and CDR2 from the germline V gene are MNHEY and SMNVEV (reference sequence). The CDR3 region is CASSFWGQSNQPQHF. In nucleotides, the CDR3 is TGTGCCAGCAGTTTCTGGGGACAGTCTAATCAGCCCCAGCATTTT.

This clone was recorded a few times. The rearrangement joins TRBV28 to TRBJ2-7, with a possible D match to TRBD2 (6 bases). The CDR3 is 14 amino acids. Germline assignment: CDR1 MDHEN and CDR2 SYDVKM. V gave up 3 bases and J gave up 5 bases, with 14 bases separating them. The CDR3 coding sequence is TGTGCCAGCAGTTTTCGGGGGTCTTTAAACGAGCAGTACTTC. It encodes CASSFRGSLNEQYF.

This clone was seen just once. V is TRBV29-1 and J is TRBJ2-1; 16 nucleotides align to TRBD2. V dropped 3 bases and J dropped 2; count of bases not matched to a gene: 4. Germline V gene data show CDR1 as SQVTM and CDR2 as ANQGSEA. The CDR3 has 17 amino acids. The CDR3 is CSVEGLAGGPAYNEQFF. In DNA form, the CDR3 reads TGCAGCGTTGAGGGACTAGCGGGAGGGCCGGCCTACAATGAGCAGTTCTTC.

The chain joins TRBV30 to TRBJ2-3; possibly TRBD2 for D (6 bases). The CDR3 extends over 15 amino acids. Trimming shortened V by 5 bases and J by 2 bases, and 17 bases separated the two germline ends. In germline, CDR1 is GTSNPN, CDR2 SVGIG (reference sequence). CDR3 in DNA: TGTGCCTGGGCTCCTAGCGCTATCAACACAGATACGCAGTATTTT. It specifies CAWAPSAINTDTQYF.

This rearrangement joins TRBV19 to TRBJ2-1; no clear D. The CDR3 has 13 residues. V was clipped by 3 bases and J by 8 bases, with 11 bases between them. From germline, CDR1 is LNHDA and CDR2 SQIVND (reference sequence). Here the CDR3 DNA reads TGTGCCAGTAGTATTTTGTCGAGTTATGAGCAGTTCTTC. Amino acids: CASSILSSYEQFF.

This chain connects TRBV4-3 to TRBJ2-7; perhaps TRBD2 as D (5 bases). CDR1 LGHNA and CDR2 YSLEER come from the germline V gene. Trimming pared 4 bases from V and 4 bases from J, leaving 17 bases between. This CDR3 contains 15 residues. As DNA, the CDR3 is TGCGCCAGCAGCCCTACGCGTGAGGGTTGGTACGAGCAGTACTTC. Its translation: CASSPTREGWYEQYF.

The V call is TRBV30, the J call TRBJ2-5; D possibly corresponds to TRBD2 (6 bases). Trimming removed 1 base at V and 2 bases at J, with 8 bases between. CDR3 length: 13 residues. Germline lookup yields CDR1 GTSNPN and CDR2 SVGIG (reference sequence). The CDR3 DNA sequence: TGTGCCTGGAGTGGGGCGGGACAAGAGACCCAGTACTTC. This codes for CAWSGAGQETQYF.

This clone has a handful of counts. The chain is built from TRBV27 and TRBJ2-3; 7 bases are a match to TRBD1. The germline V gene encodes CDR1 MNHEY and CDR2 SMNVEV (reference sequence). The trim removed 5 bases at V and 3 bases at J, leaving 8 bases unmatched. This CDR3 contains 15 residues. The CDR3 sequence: CASSAQGERTDTQYF. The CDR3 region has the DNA TGTGCCAGCAGTGCCCAGGGGGAGCGAACAGATACGCAGTATTTT.

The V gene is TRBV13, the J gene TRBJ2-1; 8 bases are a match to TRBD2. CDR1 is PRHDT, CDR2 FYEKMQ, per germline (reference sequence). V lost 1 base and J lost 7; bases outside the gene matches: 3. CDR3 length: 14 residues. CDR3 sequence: CASSLAGGRNEQFF. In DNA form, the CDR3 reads TGTGCCAGCAGCTTAGCGGGAGGGAGGAATGAGCAGTTCTTC.

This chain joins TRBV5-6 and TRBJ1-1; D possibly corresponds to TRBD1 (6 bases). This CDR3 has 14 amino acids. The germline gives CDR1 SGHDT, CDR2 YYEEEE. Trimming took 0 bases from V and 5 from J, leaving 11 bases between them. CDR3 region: CASSLVQGGTEAFF. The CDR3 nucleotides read TGTGCCAGCAGCTTGGTACAGGGTGGGACTGAAGCTTTCTTT. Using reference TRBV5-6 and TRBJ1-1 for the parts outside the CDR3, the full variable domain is DAGVTQSPTHLIKTRGQQVTLRCSPKSGHDTVSWYQQALGQGPQFIFQYYEEEERQRGNFPDRFSGHQFPNYSSELNVNALLLGDSALYLCASSLVQGGTEAFFGQGTRLTVV.

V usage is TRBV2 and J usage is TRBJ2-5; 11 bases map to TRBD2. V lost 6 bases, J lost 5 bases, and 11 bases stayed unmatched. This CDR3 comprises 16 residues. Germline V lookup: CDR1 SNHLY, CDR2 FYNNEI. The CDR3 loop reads CASSGRLAGWLETQYF. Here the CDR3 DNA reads TGTGCCAGCAGCGGCCGACTAGCGGGATGGTTGGAGACCCAGTACTTC.

The CDR3 DNA follows: TGCAGCGTGCAGACCGGGGAGCTGTTTTTT. This encodes CSVQTGELFF. This chain links TRBV29-1 with TRBJ2-2, with no clear D. CDR3 size: 10 residues. Deletions cut 6 bases from V and 5 bases from J, with 4 bases between. Germline V lookup: CDR1 SQVTM, CDR2 ANQGSEA.

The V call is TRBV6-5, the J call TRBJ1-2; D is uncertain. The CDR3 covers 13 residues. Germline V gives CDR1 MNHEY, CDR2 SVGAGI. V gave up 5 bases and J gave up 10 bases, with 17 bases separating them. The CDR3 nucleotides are TGTGCCAGCAGTCCCGGGGAGAGGAGGGTCTACACCTTC. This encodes CASSPGERRVYTF.